This entry describes one T cell receptor (beta chain). The sample originates from a study of shared clonotypes between healthy human individuals. Positively selected for CCR7, the CD45RO-negative cells used as naive CD8 cells excluded terminally differentiated effector memory CD45RA+ cells. Between the trimmed V and J ends, which lost 3 bases and 4 bases, there was a span of 22 bases. Germline CDR1 GTSNPN, CDR2 SVGIG (reference sequence). CDR3 length: 17 amino acids. The protocol was immunoSEQ multiplex PCR, while the TCRdb copy is restricted to in-frame clones and leaves out a portion. The sample carries some 800,000 clones, 85% to 95% recorded once.

V gene TRBV30 combines with J gene TRBJ2-1; TRBD2 might be the D (6 bases). What was sequenced was naive CD8+ T cells sorted from blood. The receptor comes from a man aged 30-40 years in good health. CDR3 nucleotides: TGTGCCTGGAGCCCTAGGCCCGGGCTAGCGACTTACAATGAGCAGTTCTTC. Translated, it gives CAWSPRPGLATYNEQFF.